This TCR beta chain was observed in a study of blood T cell repertoires in COVID-19. Across the study: T cells, B-cell-depleted T cells, or PBMCs provided the cDNA or gDNA that served as material.

V was clipped by 1 base and J by 0 bases, with 10 bases between them. The germline gives CDR1 SGHTA, CDR2 FQGNSA. This CDR3 is built from 15 residues. Per the original methods: Amplification of reference gene primers provided the estimated nucleated cell counts. Profiled with immunoSEQ multiplex PCR; TCRdb holds only in-frame clones, not every one. The DNA gave D and trimming, while V, J and clone size come from that table. Altogether approximately 68,000 clones are present, around 80% being singletons, with the ten largest covering around 9.2%. The sample taken for sequencing was peripheral blood. The receptor was isolated from a human donor in a cohort sampled during active COVID-19. This chain joins TRBV7-2 and TRBJ2-7, with D possibly being TRBD1 (6 bases). CDR3 amino acids: CASSLGPGDSYEQYF. DNA for the CDR3: TGTGCCAGCAGCTTAGGTCCAGGGGACTCCTACGAGCAGTACTTC.